The entry that follows covers one TCR beta chain sequence. Its antigen is not known. Sequencing was performed with immunoSEQ multiplex PCR; in TCRdb, only in-frame clones are kept and a portion is missing. The sample includes roughly 60,000 clones, more than 60% seen only once; the top ten take around 17%. The V end was cut by 10 bases, the J end by 2 bases, with 6 bases between. The CDR3 has 11 residues. Germline CDR1 is LNHDA and CDR2 is SQIVND (reference sequence). These data are taken from a study of vaccination effects on CD4 cells after COVID-19. Overall study context: The vaccine given was either BNT162b2 or mRNA-1273, in two doses. Whole-study findings and limits: A shortage of convalescent patients and an absence of early post-infection timepoints characterized the study. In the late period after vaccination, infection- and vaccine-induced clones contracted markedly.

Viral peptide pool expansion of antigen-specific CD4+ T cells preceded sequencing in the ViraFEST assay. When roughly eleven days of culture had elapsed, CD4+ T cells were isolated. Negative nucleocapsid antibody tests before and after vaccination confirmed no previous SARS-CoV-2 infection. The culture medium for some 2 million PBMC per well included roughly 10 IU/ml IL-2 and roughly 10 ug/ml peptides. This TCR derives from a human donor who received a COVID-19 vaccine. The source material was CD4+ T cells from PBMCs cultured with SARS-CoV-2 spike peptides, sampled before COVID-19 vaccination. The V call is TRBV19, the J call TRBJ2-1, with D unresolved. The CDR3, as DNA: TGTGCCACAACCGCCTACAATGAGCAGTTCTTC. This gives the protein CATTAYNEQFF. The variable domain in full, completed from reference TRBV19 and TRBJ2-1, reads DGGITQSPKYLFRKEGQNVTLSCEQNLNHDAMYWYRQDPGQGLRLIYYSQIVNDFQKGDIAEGYSVSREKKESFPLTVTSAQKNPTAFYLCATTAYNEQFFGPGTRLTVL.